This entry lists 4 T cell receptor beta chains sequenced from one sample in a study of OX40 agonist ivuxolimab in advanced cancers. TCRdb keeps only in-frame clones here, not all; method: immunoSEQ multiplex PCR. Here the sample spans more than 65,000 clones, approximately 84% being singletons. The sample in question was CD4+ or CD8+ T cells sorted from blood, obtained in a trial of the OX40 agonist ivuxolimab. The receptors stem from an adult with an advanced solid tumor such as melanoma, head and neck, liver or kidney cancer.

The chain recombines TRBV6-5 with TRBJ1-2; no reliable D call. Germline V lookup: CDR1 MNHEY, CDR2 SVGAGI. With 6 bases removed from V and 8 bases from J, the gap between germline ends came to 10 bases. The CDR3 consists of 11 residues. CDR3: CASRRTGGYTF. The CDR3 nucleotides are TGTGCCAGCAGAAGGACTGGAGGCTACACCTTC.

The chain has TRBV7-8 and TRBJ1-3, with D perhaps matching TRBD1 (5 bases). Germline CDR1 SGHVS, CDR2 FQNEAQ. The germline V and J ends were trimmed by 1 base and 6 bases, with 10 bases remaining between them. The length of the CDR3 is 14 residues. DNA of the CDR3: TGTGCCAGCAGCTTAGGAACAGGAAAAAACACCATATATTTT. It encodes CASSLGTGKNTIYF.

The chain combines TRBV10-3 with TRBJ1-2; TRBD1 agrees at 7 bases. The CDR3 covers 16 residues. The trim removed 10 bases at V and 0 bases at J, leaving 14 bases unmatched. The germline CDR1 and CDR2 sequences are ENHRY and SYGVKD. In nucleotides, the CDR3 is TGTGCCACCCTTAACCCGGACAGGAGAGCTAACTATGGCTACACCTTC. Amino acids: CATLNPDRRANYGYTF.

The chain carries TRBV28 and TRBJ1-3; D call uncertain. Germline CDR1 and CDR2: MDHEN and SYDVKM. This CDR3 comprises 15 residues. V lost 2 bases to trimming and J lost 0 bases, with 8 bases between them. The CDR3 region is CASSLRGVSGNTIYF. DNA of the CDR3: TGTGCCAGCAGTTTACGAGGCGTCTCTGGAAACACCATATATTTT.